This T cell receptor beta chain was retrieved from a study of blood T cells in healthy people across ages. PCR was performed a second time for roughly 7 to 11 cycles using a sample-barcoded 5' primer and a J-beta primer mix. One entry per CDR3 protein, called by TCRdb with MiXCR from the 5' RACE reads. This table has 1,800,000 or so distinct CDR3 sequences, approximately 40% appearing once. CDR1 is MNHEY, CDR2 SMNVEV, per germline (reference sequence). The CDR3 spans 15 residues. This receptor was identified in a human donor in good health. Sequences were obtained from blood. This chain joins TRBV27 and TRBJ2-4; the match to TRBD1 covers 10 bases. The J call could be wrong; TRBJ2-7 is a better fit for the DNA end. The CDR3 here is CASSPWTGGVNEQYF. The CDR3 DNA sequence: TGTGCCAGCAGTCCCTGGACAGGGGGGGTGAACGAGCAGTACTTC.